This is a list of T cell receptor beta chains from one sample in a study of regulatory T cells in long-lasting Graves disease. MiXCR was run by TCRdb on the multiplex PCR reads, yielding one entry per CDR3 protein. This table has roughly 450,000 distinct CDR3 sequences, roughly 20% appearing once. The specimen was peripheral blood mononuclear cells (PBMCs), collected when the disease was refractory, from a patient treated with antithyroid drugs. Receptor source: a female donor with Graves disease. Each CDR3 is given with its conserved first and last residue. A D gene is named only where the DNA matches it firmly. Some rows mark clone size as missing; the rest say once, few, many or name a class of expanded clone.

TRBV19	TRBJ1-5	NA	NA	15	CASSIAGQLNQPQHF	TGTGCCAGTAGTATAGCGGGGCAGCTTAATCAGCCCCAGCATTTT
TRBV18	TRBJ1-2	few	TRBD1	14	CASSPPGQGFGYTF	TGTGCCAGCTCACCACCGGGACAGGGGTTTGGCTACACCTTC
TRBV6-5	TRBJ1-2	many	NA	16	CASSYSRTLGVYGYTF	TGTGCCAGCAGTTACTCTAGGACTTTAGGAGTCTATGGCTACACCTTC
TRBV6-1	TRBJ2-1	few	NA	15	CASSKTADTYNEQFF	TGTGCCAGCAGTAAAACAGCGGACACCTACAATGAGCAGTTCTTC
TRBV20-1	TRBJ2-7	NA	NA	13	CSAVDRTRYEQYF	TGCAGTGCCGTAGACCGGACCCGCTACGAGCAGTACTTC
TRBV2	TRBJ2-7	many	NA	14	CASRPGQSYYEQYF	TGTGCCAGCAGACCGGGACAAAGTTACTACGAGCAGTACTTC
TRBV28	TRBJ2-7	few	NA	15	CASTGPGGGSYEQYF	TGTGCCAGTACAGGACCGGGGGGCGGGTCCTACGAGCAGTACTTC
TRBV12-3/TRBV12-4	TRBJ2-7	many	TRBD1	13	CASSAGTGGEQYF	TGTGCCAGCAGTGCCGGGACAGGGGGCGAGCAGTACTTC
TRBV18	TRBJ1-1	NA	NA	14	CASSPRAENTEAFF	TGTGCCAGCTCACCACGGGCGGAGAACACTGAAGCTTTCTTT
TRBV27	TRBJ2-7	many	NA	16	CASSSPLEANSYEQYF	TGTGCCAGCAGTTCCCCCCTGGAGGCCAACTCCTACGAGCAGTACTTC
TRBV7-8	TRBJ2-1	NA	NA	14	CASSLSRGANEQFF	TGTGCCAGCAGCCTTAGTAGAGGGGCCAATGAGCAGTTCTTC
TRBV5-1	TRBJ2-7	few	TRBD1	14	CASSSRQGPYEQYF	TGCGCCAGCAGCTCGAGACAGGGGCCCTACGAGCAGTACTTC
TRBV20-1	TRBJ1-2	few	NA	14	CSARDGRGNYGYTF	TGCAGTGCTAGAGATGGGCGGGGGAACTATGGCTACACCTTC
TRBV11-1	TRBJ2-4	many	NA	13	CASSPGPKNIQYF	TGTGCCAGCAGCCCCGGCCCAAAAAACATTCAGTACTTC
TRBV11-1	TRBJ1-1	many	NA	14	CASSLVGLYTEAFF	TGTGCCAGCAGCTTAGTTGGGCTGTACACTGAAGCTTTCTTT
TRBV30	TRBJ2-7	NA	NA	16	CAWRPGAGTRAYEQYF	TGTGCCTGGAGGCCCGGGGCGGGGACCCGAGCTTACGAGCAGTACTTC
TRBV2	TRBJ2-7	many	NA	13	CASLTGPTYEQYF	TGTGCCAGTTTGACAGGTCCCACCTACGAGCAGTACTTC
TRBV20-1	TRBJ1-2	few	NA	15	CSADALGGGYSGYTF	TGCAGTGCAGATGCCCTCGGGGGTGGATATTCTGGCTACACCTTC
TRBV30	TRBJ2-6	NA	NA	18	CAWMAESPTRSGANVLTF	TGTGCCTGGATGGCGGAGAGTCCCACCCGCTCTGGGGCCAACGTCCTGACTTTC
TRBV6-2/TRBV6-3	TRBJ2-7	once	NA	17	CASSYGLKRSKSYEQYF	TGTGCCAGCAGTTACGGCCTAAAGAGGTCCAAATCCTACGAGCAGTACTTC
TRBV20-1	TRBJ2-5	many	TRBD2	16	CSARDRLAGTQETQYF	TGCAGTGCTAGAGACCGACTAGCGGGAACTCAAGAGACCCAGTACTTC
TRBV28	TRBJ2-5	NA	NA	18	CASSLDSDQGSSKETQYF	TGTGCCAGCAGTTTGGACAGCGACCAGGGTTCCTCAAAGGAGACCCAGTACTTC
TRBV3-1	TRBJ1-2	many	TRBD1	15	CASSHSGDRVDGYTF	TGTGCCAGCAGCCATTCCGGGGACAGGGTTGATGGCTACACCTTC
TRBV18	TRBJ2-3	NA	TRBD2	15	CASGLAGVSTDTQYF	TGTGCCAGCGGGCTAGCGGGAGTAAGCACAGATACGCAGTATTTT
TRBV27	TRBJ2-7	many	TRBD1	15	CASSSTGGREYEQYF	TGTGCCAGCAGCTCGACAGGGGGGCGGGAATACGAGCAGTACTTC
TRBV6-4	TRBJ1-6	few	TRBD1	14	CASSEAGGHSPLHF	TGTGCCAGCAGTGAAGCAGGGGGCCATTCACCCCTCCACTTT
TRBV5-6	TRBJ2-2	NA	NA	14	CASSLGVVVGELFF	TGTGCCAGCAGCTTGGGTGTGGTAGTCGGGGAGCTGTTTTTT
TRBV12-3/TRBV12-4	TRBJ1-2	few	TRBD1	14	CASRGPRTGIGHTF	TGTGCCAGCAGAGGACCTCGGACAGGGATTGGCCACACCTTC
TRBV7-8	TRBJ1-5	NA	NA	17	CASSLALGGDSNQPQHF	TGTGCCAGCAGCTTAGCCCTGGGGGGGGATAGCAATCAGCCCCAGCATTTT
TRBV28	TRBJ1-2	many	TRBD1	16	CASSLSLRGRRYGYTF	TGTGCCAGCAGTTTATCCCTCAGGGGGCGAAGGTATGGCTACACCTTC
TRBV15	TRBJ2-2	few	NA	14	CATSRDSSTGELFF	TGTGCCACCAGCAGGGACTCCTCCACCGGGGAGCTGTTTTTT
TRBV5-4	TRBJ2-1	NA	TRBD1	13	CASSIGQGREQFF	TGTGCCAGCAGCATAGGACAGGGACGTGAGCAGTTCTTC
TRBV19	TRBJ2-7	NA	NA	15	CASSIFFGPGGEQYF	TGTGCCAGTAGTATTTTTTTCGGCCCCGGAGGCGAGCAGTACTTC
TRBV28	TRBJ1-1	many	NA	12	CASTRGTSRAFF	TGTGCCAGCACCCGAGGGACCTCTCGAGCTTTCTTT
TRBV6-5	TRBJ2-7	many	TRBD2	14	CASSYSLAGVEQYF	TGTGCCAGCAGTTACAGCCTAGCGGGAGTCGAGCAGTACTTC
TRBV30	TRBJ1-6	few	NA	13	CAYGGQGNSPLHF	TGTGCCTACGGGGGGCAGGGAAATTCACCCCTCCACTTT
TRBV28	TRBJ2-4	many	TRBD2	15	CASTLAGLAKNIQYF	TGTGCCAGCACATTAGCGGGGCTAGCCAAAAACATTCAGTACTTC
TRBV6-1	TRBJ1-5	many	NA	13	CASSQPSGGPQHF	TGTGCCAGCAGTCAACCTTCCGGTGGGCCCCAGCATTTT
TRBV5-1	TRBJ2-2	few	NA	12	CATTSGFGELFF	TGCGCGACCACCTCAGGGTTCGGGGAGCTGTTTTTT
TRBV7-2	TRBJ2-7	many	TRBD2	18	CASSLEAGGIAGSYEQYF	TGTGCCAGCAGCTTAGAGGCGGGTGGAATAGCGGGTTCCTACGAGCAGTACTTC
TRBV6-1	TRBJ2-2	many	NA	15	CASSRTREDTGELFF	TGTGCCAGCAGCAGGACCCGCGAGGACACCGGGGAGCTGTTTTTT
TRBV6-1	TRBJ2-5	few	NA	14	CASSEALPGGTQYF	TGTGCCAGCAGTGAAGCTTTGCCCGGGGGGACCCAGTACTTC
TRBV20-1	TRBJ2-3	few	NA	12	CSARDFPLTQYF	TGCAGTGCTAGAGATTTCCCCCTTACGCAGTATTTT
TRBV4-1	TRBJ1-2	few	TRBD1	16	CASSQYDRGQHYGYTF	TGCGCCAGCAGCCAGTATGACAGGGGGCAACACTATGGCTACACCTTC
TRBV20-1	TRBJ2-7	NA	TRBD2	16	CSARALGAGGPYEQYF	TGCAGTGCTAGGGCCCTAGGGGCGGGAGGACCCTACGAGCAGTACTTC
TRBV14	TRBJ1-1	NA	NA	14	CASSHQIDGTEAFF	TGTGCCAGCAGCCACCAGATCGACGGCACTGAAGCTTTCTTT